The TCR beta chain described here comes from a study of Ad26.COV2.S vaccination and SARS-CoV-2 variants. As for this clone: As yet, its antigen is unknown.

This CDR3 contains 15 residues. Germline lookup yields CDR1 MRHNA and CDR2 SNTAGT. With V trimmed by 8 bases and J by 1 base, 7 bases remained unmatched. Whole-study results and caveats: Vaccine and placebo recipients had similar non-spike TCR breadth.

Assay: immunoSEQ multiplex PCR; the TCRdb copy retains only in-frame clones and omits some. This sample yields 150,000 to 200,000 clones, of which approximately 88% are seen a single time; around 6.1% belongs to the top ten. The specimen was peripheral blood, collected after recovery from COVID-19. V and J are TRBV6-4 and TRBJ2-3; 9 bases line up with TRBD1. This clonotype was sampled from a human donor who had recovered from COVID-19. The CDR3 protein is CASAPGTGRTDTQYF. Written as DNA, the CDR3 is TGTGCCAGCGCCCCCGGGACAGGGCGCACAGATACGCAGTATTTT.